This T cell receptor beta chain was identified during a study of blood T cell repertoires in COVID-19 (TCRdb year 2020). With regard to the full study: The collaborator samples originated in the United States, Italy and Spain and spanned the acute and convalescent phases of COVID-19. The material from the prospective study consisted of cDNA or gDNA derived from T cells, B-cell-depleted T cells, or PBMCs. Deeply sampled blood TCRbeta repertoires from subjects exposed to, actively infected with, or recovered from COVID-19 were included in the dataset. The repertoires were released in a freely available public database meant as a resource for research on the immune response to SARS-CoV-2. Samples came from the ongoing ImmuneRACE study (first 160 participants) plus 1,254 subjects from 6 global collaborators. A de-identified subject ID, COVID-19 status, age in years and sex were almost always included in the sample metadata. Where available, HLA class I and class II types were obtained from metadata supplied by the sample provider rather than from assay-based typing.

From a lookup of the germline V gene (reference sequence), CDR1 and CDR2 are SGHNT and YYREEE. V is pruned by 4 bases and J by 3 bases, leaving 12 bases of the junction without a gene match. From cysteine to phenylalanine, the CDR3 is 16 amino acids long. Only the CDR3 part of the read is kept: 48 bases, read in frame from the first base. The paper's findings and limits, for the study overall: The quantity of clinical and demographic metadata differed by source and by participant and was supplied without curation.

The immunoSEQ Assay, a bias-controlled multiplex PCR, was used to amplify TCRbeta CDR3 regions from genomic DNA. As for the original processing: The number of nucleated cells in each sample was estimated by amplification of reference gene primers within the assay. Sequence reads were collapsed and filtered to measure the absolute abundance of every unique TCRbeta CDR3 rearrangement. For each sample, productive Simpson clonality was calculated by taking the square root of Simpson's diversity index across productive rearrangements. TCRdb provides this immuneACCESS table in a form limited to in-frame rearrangements. Some clones are lacking; in checked studies, under half of them reflect an unresolved V gene, and why the rest are absent is not known. V and J calls and clone size follow that table, whereas D and trimming were derived from the DNA. The sample table lists over 200,000 clones, around 84% of them with a count of one. Of the sample, 15% falls within the top ten clones.

Participants in the prospective study were enrolled through a virtual design, were aged roughly 18 to 100 years, and lived in 20 to 30 United States geographic areas. Cohort assignment in the prospective study relied on participant-reported clinical history from a screening survey and a study questionnaire. For ImmuneRACE Cohort 3, a participant was defined as recovered based on two consecutive negative NP/OP PCR tests, clearance by a healthcare professional, or resolution of symptoms. Each participant in the prospective study had whole blood, serum and a nasopharyngeal or oropharyngeal swab collected by mobile phlebotomists. Over a roughly 2-month period, participants in the prospective study had the option of providing additional blood draws and questionnaires. Before DNA extraction, prospective study blood samples were shipped either frozen or at room temperature. As regards this clone: Its antigen is still unknown. No base-level quality is on record; no much larger clone is a single base apart.

The sequence was obtained from a man aged 18-30 years who had recovered from COVID-19. The sequencing sample was made of PBMCs or T cells enriched from blood (not recorded which). The V gene is TRBV5-4 and the J gene is TRBJ2-7; 8 central nucleotides agree with TRBD2. The CDR3: CASSTRPRGAIYEQYF. Read as DNA, the sequence is TGTGCCAGCAGCACCCGGCCGCGGGGGGCGATCTACGAGCAGTACTTC.